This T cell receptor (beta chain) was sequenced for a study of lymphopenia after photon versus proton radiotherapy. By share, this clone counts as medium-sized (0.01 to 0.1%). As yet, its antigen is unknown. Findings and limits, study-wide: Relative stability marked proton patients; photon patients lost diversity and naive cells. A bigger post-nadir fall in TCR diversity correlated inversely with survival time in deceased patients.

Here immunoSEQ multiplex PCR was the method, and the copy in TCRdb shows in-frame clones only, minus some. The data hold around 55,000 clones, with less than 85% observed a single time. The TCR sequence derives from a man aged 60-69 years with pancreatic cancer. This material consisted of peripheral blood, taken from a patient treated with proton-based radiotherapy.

The CDR3 DNA follows: TGTGCCATCAGTGGTCGGTTCCCCCTTTCCCTTATGAGCTCCTACGAGCAGTACTTC. Translated, it gives CAISGRFPLSLMSSYEQYF. The chain carries TRBV10-3 and TRBJ2-7; D unclear. Germline V lookup: CDR1 ENHRY, CDR2 SYGVKD. The CDR3 is 19 residues long. Trimming removed 4 bases at V and 0 bases at J, with 25 bases between.